These 21 T cell receptor beta chains were all obtained from the same sample, sequenced in a study of CD8 T cells in ankylosing spondylitis. In TCRdb, the 5' RACE reads were re-called with MiXCR into one record per CDR3 protein. The table shows about 340,000 distinct CDR3 sequences, with 20% to 25% occurring only once. Input material: blood, either unsorted or a sorted T cell fraction (not recorded which). Receptor source: a male donor with ankylosing spondylitis or in good health (not recorded which).

This clonotype was counted only a few times. The chain employs TRBV7-9 and TRBJ2-7, with 7 bases matching TRBD1. V shed 5 bases, J shed 0 bases, and the junction held 7 bases outside the gene matches. Germline assignment: CDR1 SEHNR and CDR2 FQNEAQ (reference sequence). The CDR3 runs to 15 residues. The CDR3 sequence: CASSLDRELSYEQYF. The CDR3 nucleotides read TGTGCCAGCAGCCTCGACAGGGAACTCTCCTACGAGCAGTACTTC.

V and J are TRBV9 and TRBJ2-3; 15 positions agree with TRBD2. From germline, CDR1 is SGDLS and CDR2 YYNGEE. With V trimmed by 3 bases and J by 3 bases, 8 bases remained unmatched. The CDR3 totals 18 residues. The CDR3 sequence is CASSDTGTSGGWTDTQYF. In nucleotides, the CDR3 is TGTGCCAGCAGCGATACCGGGACTAGCGGGGGGTGGACAGATACGCAGTATTTT.

This clonotype turned up a few times. The rearrangement joins TRBV10-3 to TRBJ2-2; the D gene is possibly TRBD2 (5 bases). The germline V gene encodes CDR1 ENHRY and CDR2 SYGVKD. Trimming left V 7 bases short and J 2 bases short, with 11 bases between. The CDR3 spans 14 residues. The CDR3 region is CAIKRDINTGELFF. CDR3 bases: TGTGCCATCAAACGGGATATTAACACCGGGGAGCTGTTTTTT.

The chain links TRBV7-6 to TRBJ2-7; D remains ambiguous. The CDR3 loop spans 16 amino acids. Trimming took 3 bases from V and 0 from J, leaving 15 bases between them. Germline-derived CDR1 and CDR2 are SGHVS and FNYEAQ. CDR3 DNA sequence: TGTGCCAGCAGCTTGTCATTAGGGCAGAGCTCCTACGAGCAGTACTTC. Protein sequence: CASSLSLGQSSYEQYF. The variable domain in full, completed from reference TRBV7-6 and TRBJ2-7, reads GAGVSQSPRYKVTKRGQDVALRCDPISGHVSLYWYRQALGQGPEFLTYFNYEAQQDKSGLPNDRFSAERPEGSISTLTIQRTEQRDSAMYRCASSLSLGQSSYEQYFGPGTRLTVT.

The V and J genes are TRBV2 and TRBJ1-4; D call uncertain. Germline values: CDR1 SNHLY, CDR2 FYNNEI. CDR3 length equals 16 residues. V dropped 4 bases and J dropped 3 bases, with 15 bases sitting between them. The CDR3 is CASSGVVGSANEKLFF. Here the CDR3 DNA reads TGTGCCAGCAGTGGGGTGGTGGGATCGGCTAATGAAAAACTGTTTTTT.

This clonotype was counted a few times. The V gene is TRBV30, the J gene TRBJ2-2, with a possible D match to TRBD1 (6 bases). Germline assignment: CDR1 GTSNPN and CDR2 SVGIG (reference sequence). The CDR3 runs 15 residues. V was cut by 0 bases and J by 1 base, with 9 bases left in between. CDR3 residues: CAWSVVGGNTGELFF. The CDR3 bases are TGTGCCTGGAGTGTAGTAGGGGGGAACACCGGGGAGCTGTTTTTT.

V usage is TRBV20-1 and J usage is TRBJ2-7; 8 bases are shared with TRBD2. The CDR3 is 16 residues long. CDR1 is DFQATT and CDR2 is SNEGSKA in the germline V gene (reference sequence). Trimming at V came to 6 bases and at J to 6 bases, leaving 19 bases not matched to a gene. This chain's CDR3 is CSAQVAPGLDRLEQYF. The CDR3 DNA reads TGCAGTGCCCAAGTCGCTCCGGGACTAGACCGTCTCGAGCAGTACTTC.

This clonotype was picked up one time. The CDR3 is CASSLSRNRVFSSTEAFF. The CDR3 DNA sequence: TGTGCCAGCAGTTTATCTCGTAACAGGGTTTTCTCGAGCACTGAAGCTTTCTTT. V gene TRBV27 combines with J gene TRBJ1-1; possible D gene TRBD1, 6 bases. V was clipped by 0 bases and J by 4 bases, with 21 bases between them. Germline assignment: CDR1 MNHEY and CDR2 SMNVEV (reference sequence). The CDR3 length is 18 residues.

The table lists this clonotype with a few counts. The V and J genes are TRBV2 and TRBJ2-1, with a tentative D call TRBD2 (7 bases). CDR3 length: 13 residues. The ends were cut back, 2 bases at V and 10 bases at J, with 12 bases in the middle. Germline CDR1 and CDR2: SNHLY and FYNNEI. The CDR3 protein is CASSETGGGEQFF. CDR3 nucleotides: TGTGCCAGCAGTGAAACGGGGGGCGGCGAGCAGTTCTTC.

The rearrangement joins TRBV12-3 or TRBV12-4 to TRBJ2-3; D is possibly TRBD1 or TRBD2 (5 bases each). V lost 7 bases and J lost 6, with 20 bases in between. The CDR3 extends over 15 amino acids. The CDR3 sequence: CASTSDGTYGDTQYF. The DNA for the CDR3 is TGTGCCAGCACCTCTGACGGGACCTACGGGGATACGCAGTATTTT.

In its sample, this clonotype was seen a few times. The chain joins TRBV7-9 to TRBJ1-1; 7 positions agree with TRBD1. Germline trimming cut 7 bases from V and 7 bases from J; bases unmatched to any gene: 9. CDR1 and CDR2 (germline): SEHNR, FQNEAQ (reference sequence). The CDR3 sequence is 13 residues long. In DNA form, the CDR3 reads TGTGCCAGCACCCCGACAGGGTTAAATGAAGCTTTCTTT. Translated: CASTPTGLNEAFF.

CDR3 in DNA: TGCAGCGTTGAAGGCCTCCTCGGCCAGAGACGAGGGGAGACCCAGTACTTC. This codes for CSVEGLLGQRRGETQYF. The chain is built from TRBV29-1 and TRBJ2-5; TRBD2 is a possible D gene (5 bases). The CDR3 sequence is 17 residues long. The germline V and J ends were trimmed by 1 base and 5 bases, with 23 bases remaining between them. CDR1 SQVTM and CDR2 ANQGSEA come from the germline V gene.

This clonotype has a count of ten or more. The J gene is TRBJ2-5, the V gene TRBV25-1; unclear D gene. V dropped 7 bases and J dropped 0 bases, with 3 bases sitting between them. Germline values: CDR1 MGHDK, CDR2 SYGVNS. CDR3 length equals 11 residues. In DNA form, the CDR3 reads TGTGCCAGCACAGACCAAGAGACCCAGTACTTC. Encoded protein: CASTDQETQYF. Variable domain in full (rest from reference TRBV25-1 and TRBJ2-5): EADIYQTPRYLVIGTGKKITLECSQTMGHDKMYWYQQDPGMELHLIHYSYGVNSTEKGDLSSESTVSRIRTEHFPLTLESARPSHTSQYLCASTDQETQYFGPGTRLLVL.

At least ten counts were recorded for this clonotype. The chain uses TRBV15 and TRBJ2-1, with 9 bases that match TRBD1. Germline values: CDR1 LNHNV, CDR2 YYDKDF (reference sequence). There are 13 residues in the CDR3. The V segment lost 8 bases and the J segment 5 bases; nucleotides outside the gene matches: 4. This CDR3 is CATGQGLDNEQFF. The CDR3 DNA sequence: TGTGCCACCGGACAGGGGCTCGACAATGAGCAGTTCTTC.

The chain recombines TRBV10-3 with TRBJ2-2; D is possibly TRBD2 (6 bases). This CDR3 is built from 13 residues. Per germline, CDR1 ENHRY and CDR2 SYGVKD. Trimming took off 8 bases at V and 4 bases at J, with 11 bases between the two ends. The DNA of the CDR3 is TGTGCCATCCCGGGACTCTCCACCGGGGAGCTGTTTTTT. This codes for CAIPGLSTGELFF.

This clonotype was detected only once. The V and J genes are TRBV29-1 and TRBJ2-1; 11 bases map to TRBD2. The CDR3 runs 13 residues. CDR1 is SQVTM, CDR2 ANQGSEA, per germline. Trimming removed 4 bases from V and 4 bases from J; junction bases left unmatched: 0. The CDR3 region has the DNA TGCAGCGTTGCTAGCGGGGGGTACAATGAGCAGTTCTTC. Amino acid sequence: CSVASGGYNEQFF.

This chain connects TRBV15 to TRBJ2-3, with a possible D match to TRBD2 (6 bases). The germline V and J ends were trimmed by 5 bases and 5 bases, with 11 bases remaining between them. The CDR3 extends over 13 amino acids. Germline assignment: CDR1 LNHNV and CDR2 YYDKDF (reference sequence). This CDR3 reads CATSEDGGDTQYF. The CDR3 region has the DNA TGTGCCACCAGCGAAGACGGGGGAGATACGCAGTATTTT. The complete variable domain, with remaining parts taken from reference TRBV15 and TRBJ2-3, reads DAMVIQNPRYQVTQFGKPVTLSCSQTLNHNVMYWYQQKSSQAPKLLFHYYDKDFNNEADTPDNFQSRRPNTSFCFLDIRSPGLGDTAMYLCATSEDGGDTQYFGPGTRLTVL.

The CDR3 here is CASSQLVEGESDDEQFF. The CDR3, as DNA: TGTGCCAGCAGCCAACTTGTGGAGGGTGAGAGCGACGATGAGCAGTTCTTC. The chain recombines TRBV4-2 with TRBJ2-1, with D possibly being TRBD2 (6 bases). The CDR3 loop spans 17 amino acids. V was trimmed by 2 bases and J by 8 bases, leaving 22 bases between them. Germline loops: CDR1 LGHNA, CDR2 YNFKEQ.

This clonotype was detected a few times. The CDR3 region has the DNA TGTGCCAGCAGCATTAGATTCCCAGGGCTTCTCCCGCAAGAGACCCAGTACTTC. Amino acids: CASSIRFPGLLPQETQYF. The chain links TRBV12-3 or TRBV12-4 to TRBJ2-5, with D possibly being TRBD1 (5 bases). Deletions cut 6 bases from V and 2 bases from J, with 25 bases between. The CDR3 loop spans 18 amino acids.

In this sample, this clonotype turned up many times. V is TRBV12-3 or TRBV12-4 and J is TRBJ1-1, with a weak D call TRBD1 (5 bases). The CDR3 totals 12 residues. Deletions cut 6 bases from V and 5 bases from J, with 10 bases between. CDR3 amino acids: CASRGGGTEAFF. The DNA of the CDR3 is TGTGCCAGCAGGGGGGGAGGGACTGAAGCTTTCTTT.

As to this clonotype: A read error may produce the germline difference seen at one junction end. The chain combines TRBV7-8 with TRBJ2-5; unclear D gene. Per the germline V gene, CDR1 is SGHVS and CDR2 is FQNEAQ. The length of the CDR3 is 15 residues. The CDR3 reads CASSLGAMVGETKYF. The CDR3 nucleotides are TGTGCCAGCAGCTTAGGAGCTATGGTCGGAGAGACCAAGTACTTC.